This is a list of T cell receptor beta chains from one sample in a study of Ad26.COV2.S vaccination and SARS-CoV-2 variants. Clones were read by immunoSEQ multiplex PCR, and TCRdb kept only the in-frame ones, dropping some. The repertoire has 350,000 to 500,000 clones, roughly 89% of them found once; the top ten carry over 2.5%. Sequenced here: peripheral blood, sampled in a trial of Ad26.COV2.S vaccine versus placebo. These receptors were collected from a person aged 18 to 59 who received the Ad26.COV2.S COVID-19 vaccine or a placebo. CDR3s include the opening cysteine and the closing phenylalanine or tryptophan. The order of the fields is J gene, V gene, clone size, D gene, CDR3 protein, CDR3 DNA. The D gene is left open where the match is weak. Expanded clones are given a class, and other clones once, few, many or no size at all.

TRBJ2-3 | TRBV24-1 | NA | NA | CATSGTSVGTDTQYF | TGTGCCACCAGTGGCACATCCGTCGGGACAGATACGCAGTATTTT
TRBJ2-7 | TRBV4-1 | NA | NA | CASSHEETTGLWEQYF | TGCGCCAGCAGCCACGAAGAAACAACAGGGCTCTGGGAGCAGTACTTC
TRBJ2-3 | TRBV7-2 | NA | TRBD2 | CATRTSEDTQYF | TGTGCCACCCGGACTAGCGAAGATACGCAGTATTTT
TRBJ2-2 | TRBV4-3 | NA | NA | CASSQGLNTGELFF | TGCGCCAGCAGCCAGGGACTGAACACCGGGGAGCTGTTTTTT
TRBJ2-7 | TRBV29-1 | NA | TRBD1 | CSVDKGQGALYEQYF | TGCAGCGTGGACAAGGGACAGGGGGCATTGTACGAGCAGTACTTC
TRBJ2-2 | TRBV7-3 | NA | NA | CASSTSGPGPGELFF | TGTGCCAGCAGTACCAGCGGGCCCGGTCCCGGGGAGCTGTTTTTT
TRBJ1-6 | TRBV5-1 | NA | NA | CASSLDPEGALHF | TGCGCCAGCAGCTTGGACCCTGAGGGGGCCCTCCACTTT
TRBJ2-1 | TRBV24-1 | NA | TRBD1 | CATSDRSTGGYEQFF | TGTGCCACCAGTGACCGATCGACAGGGGGCTATGAGCAGTTCTTC
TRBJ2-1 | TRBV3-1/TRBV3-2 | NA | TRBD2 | CASRPGTSGNNEQFF | TGTGCCAGCCGGCCAGGGACTAGCGGGAACAATGAGCAGTTCTTC
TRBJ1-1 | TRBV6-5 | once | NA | CASSLQGENTEAFF | TGTGCCAGCAGCCTACAGGGTGAGAACACTGAAGCTTTCTTT
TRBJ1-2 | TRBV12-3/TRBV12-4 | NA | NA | CASTLWGGGYTF | TGTGCCAGCACCCTCTGGGGAGGCGGCTACACCTTC
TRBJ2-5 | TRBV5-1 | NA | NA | CASSYNSPTRETQYF | TGCGCCAGCAGCTATAACAGCCCCACACGGGAGACCCAGTACTTC
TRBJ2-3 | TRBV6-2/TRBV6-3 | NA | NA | CASSYALQVRTDTQYF | TGTGCCAGCAGTTACGCTCTTCAAGTGCGCACAGATACGCAGTATTTT
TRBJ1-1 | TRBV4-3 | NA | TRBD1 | CASSQAPDRGFTEAFF | TGCGCCAGCAGCCAAGCCCCGGACAGGGGGTTCACTGAAGCTTTCTTT
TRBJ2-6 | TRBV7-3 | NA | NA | CASSSQGGANVLTF | TGTGCCAGCAGCTCCCAAGGGGGGGCCAACGTCCTGACTTTC
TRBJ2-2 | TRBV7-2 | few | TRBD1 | CASSSQGATNTGELFF | TGTGCCAGCAGCTCACAGGGGGCCACGAACACCGGGGAGCTGTTTTTT
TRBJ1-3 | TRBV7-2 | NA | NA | CASSFVSGNTIYF | TGTGCCAGCAGCTTCGTATCAGGAAACACCATATATTTT
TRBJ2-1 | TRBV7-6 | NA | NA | CASSFVDNEQFF | TGTGCCAGCAGCTTTGTGGACAATGAGCAGTTCTTC
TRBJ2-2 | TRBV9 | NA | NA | CASSVVASSLPTGELFF | TGTGCCAGCAGCGTAGTGGCTAGCAGTCTTCCCACCGGGGAGCTGTTTTTT
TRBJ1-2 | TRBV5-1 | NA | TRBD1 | CASRLGGQGDGYTF | TGCGCCAGCAGACTTGGGGGCCAGGGGGATGGCTACACCTTC
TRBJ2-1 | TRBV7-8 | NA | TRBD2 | CASSLGRRGSYNEQFF | TGTGCCAGCAGCTTGGGTCGGCGGGGGTCCTACAATGAGCAGTTCTTC
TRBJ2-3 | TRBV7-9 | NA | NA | CASSLGPGEPDTQYF | TGTGCCAGCAGCTTAGGCCCTGGGGAGCCAGATACGCAGTATTTT
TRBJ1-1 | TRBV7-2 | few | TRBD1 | CASLQGRGTEAFF | TGTGCCAGCCTACAGGGGAGGGGCACTGAAGCTTTCTTT
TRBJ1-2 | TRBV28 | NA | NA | CASSLLGARLGYTF | TGTGCCAGCAGTTTATTAGGGGCGAGACTAGGCTACACCTTC
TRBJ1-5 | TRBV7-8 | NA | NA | CASSLVRGQPQHF | TGTGCCAGCAGCTTAGTCCGGGGTCAGCCCCAGCATTTT
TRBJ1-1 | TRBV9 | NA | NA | CASSVVVGTEAFF | TGTGCCAGCAGCGTAGTAGTAGGGACTGAAGCTTTCTTT
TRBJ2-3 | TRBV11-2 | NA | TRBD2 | CASSNGLAALEGTQYF | TGTGCCAGCAGCAACGGACTAGCGGCTCTGGAAGGTACGCAGTATTTT
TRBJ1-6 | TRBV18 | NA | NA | CASSPNRPPVGSPLHF | TGTGCCAGCTCACCAAATCGTCCACCGGTTGGTTCACCCCTCCACTTT